This T cell receptor beta chain was identified in a study of Tregs in tolerant kidney transplant recipients. The assay was immunoSEQ multiplex PCR, and TCRdb's table has in-frame clones only and misses some. Of some 69,000 clones in the sample, 80% to 85% were seen once. Study observations and caveats: Activated donor B cell expansion appeared to reveal the most relevant donor-specific TCRbeta repertoire. The small number of patients limits these findings pending further validation. This study did not directly address biological reproducibility.

Comment on this clone: Antigen specificity is unknown.

V was clipped by 3 bases and J by 6 bases, with 22 bases between them. This CDR3 spans 16 amino acids. The germline V gene encodes CDR1 SGDLS and CDR2 YYNGEE. CD4+CD25+CD127- Tregs, CD4+CD25- non-Tregs, CD4 and CD8 cells were sorted. This rearrangement joins TRBV9 to TRBJ2-7, with a tentative D call TRBD2 (5 bases). Sequences were obtained from CD4+ T cells from blood. This clonotype was sampled from a human donor in good health. The CDR3 nucleotides read TGTGCCAGCAGCGCCCTCAGTAGCGCTTTAGGTTCCGAGCAGTACTTC. Translated, it gives CASSALSSALGSEQYF.